The clone carrying this TCR beta chain has at least ten counts. This specimen belongs to a study of regulatory T cells in long-lasting Graves disease. Construction of the TCR beta libraries employed iRepertoire HTBI primers in conjunction with Arm-PCR of CDR3 regions. TCRdb itself ran the multiplex PCR reads through MiXCR, one entry per CDR3 protein. The table records roughly 510,000 distinct CDR3 sequences, around 15% of them present only once. Germline-derived CDR1 and CDR2 are SGHVS and FNYEAQ. Deletions cut 5 bases from V and 6 bases from J, with 10 bases between. The CDR3 is 12 amino acids. The time point was: newly diagnosed GD, antithyroid drugs for less than 3 months. The TCR library was made from RNA that had been extracted from PBMCs in TRIzol. This sample was also put to use in a study of T cells in Graves' hyperthyroidism and ophthalmopathy. As reported in that work: First-round RT-PCR of the TCR CDR3 relied on the HTBI primer set.

This specimen consisted of peripheral blood mononuclear cells (PBMCs), obtained at new diagnosis, from a patient treated with antithyroid drugs. This TCR came from a young man with Graves disease. V and J are TRBV7-6 and TRBJ1-1, with D unresolved. CDR3 residues: CASSATNAEAFF. For the CDR3, the DNA is TGTGCCAGCAGCGCCACGAATGCTGAAGCTTTCTTT.